This T cell receptor beta chain was retrieved from a study of T-cell reconstitution after alpha-beta-depleted transplantation in children. Library preparation (for TCRbeta) was performed with unique molecular identifiers. TCRdb redid the calling of the PCR reads with MiXCR, one entry per CDR3 protein. In the table there are around 450,000 distinct CDR3 sequences, approximately 41% of which are singletons. Trimming removed 2 bases from V and 6 bases from J; junction bases left unmatched: 4. Per germline, CDR1 MNHEY and CDR2 SVGAGI. The CDR3 loop spans 14 amino acids. This clonotype was picked up many times. No antigen is known for it. Overall study findings and caveats: Newly produced T cells mostly accounted for T-cell counts and diversity one year post-transplant. For some patients, TCRbeta diversity was high at day 60 because of recipient T cells and thymic progenitors that survived. After transplant, at about two months, alpha-beta T cells were reportedly derived from several hundred expanded graft clones.

This rearrangement joins TRBV6-5 to TRBJ1-5, with 7 bases lining up with TRBD1. Sample: PBMCs, taken before TCRalphabeta/CD19-depleted stem cell transplant. The clonotype comes from a girl between 2 and 10 years old with aplastic anemia, due to receive a stem cell transplant. CDR3 nucleotide sequence: TGTGCCAGCAGTTACCAGACAGGGAGTCAGCCCCAGCATTTT. Protein: CASSYQTGSQPQHF.